The present T cell receptor beta chain was sequenced within a study of blood T cell repertoires in COVID-19. Overall study: Specimens from acute and convalescent COVID-19 originated in the United States, Italy and Spain.

Germline V CDR1 and CDR2: SGHTA, FQGTGA. This CDR3 is built from 16 residues. V lost 5 bases and J lost 1; bases outside the gene matches: 3. During active infection, Seattle patients enrolled and were then monitored through disease. TCRdb's table, derived via immunoSEQ multiplex PCR, lists solely in-frame clones and lacks some. Seen here are roughly 410,000 clones, roughly 90% observed once, and the top ten hold 1.5% to 1.7%. The sample consisted of peripheral blood. This clonotype was obtained from a woman in her forties with COVID-19, enrolled during active disease. The chain recombines TRBV7-3 with TRBJ2-2, with 11 bases identical to TRBD2. DNA for the CDR3: TGTGCCAGCAGCCCGACTAGCGGGAAGAACACCGGGGAGCTGTTTTTT. This encodes CASSPTSGKNTGELFF. The full variable domain, in which reference TRBV7-3 and TRBJ2-2 provide the parts outside the CDR3, is GAGVSQTPSNKVTEKGKYVELRCDPISGHTALYWYRQSLGQGPEFLIYFQGTGAADDSGLPNDRFFAVRPEGSVSTLKIQRTERGDSAVYLCASSPTSGKNTGELFFGEGSRLTVL.